This TCR beta chain is drawn from a study of T cell repertoires in aging, cancer and after chemotherapy. For the study at large: The whole study produced a dataset of roughly 8.8 million TCR reads.

TRB rearrangements spanning V, D and J were amplified using mixed TRB-A/B primers. TCRdb redid the calling of the multiplex PCR reads with MiXCR, one entry per CDR3 protein. The sample carries roughly 4,300 distinct CDR3 sequences, around 23% recorded once. The CDR3 is 17 residues long. Looked up from germline, CDR1 is SGHAT and CDR2 is FQDESV (reference sequence). Trimming took off 4 bases at V and 5 bases at J, with 24 bases between the two ends. The study's findings and limits: Age-matched healthy donors had significantly more diverse, less clonal blood TCR repertoires than untreated cancer patients.

TCR beta rearrangements were amplified from peripheral blood genomic DNA. This clonotype is medium-sized within its sample. Its target is unknown. This chain links TRBV11-1 with TRBJ2-7, with D tentatively TRBD1 (6 bases). This TCR derives from a human donor in good health. The donor label of this sample is uncertain. The sequenced material came from blood. DNA of the CDR3: TGTGCCAGCAGCTCCAACTTCGGGCCTGGGACACTCCACGAGCAGTACTTC. This codes for CASSSNFGPGTLHEQYF.